The TCR beta chain under discussion was sequenced for a study of cytomegalovirus exposure and HLA in healthy donors. Study-level results: Available immune exposure information was restricted to CMV serostatus only. The presence/absence work took it that sequencing depth was about the same across donors. Rarity marked most TCR sequences, yet some public TCRs occurred in many donors.

After removal of 7 bases from V and 3 bases from J, the junction contained 5 bases not matched to a gene. The germline CDR1 and CDR2 sequences are SEHNR and FQNEAQ (reference sequence). The length of the CDR3 is 13 residues. PCR was performed using 60 Vbeta and 13 Jbeta primers. This table comes from immunoSEQ multiplex PCR, and its TCRdb copy is limited to in-frame clones, with some not included. The sample includes fewer than 200,000 clones, about 80% of them seen just once. A remark on this clone: Its target is unknown.

The receptor was derived from a man aged 18 to 35 in good health and CMV-seropositive. Sequenced: PBMCs. The J gene is TRBJ2-7, the V gene TRBV7-9, with TRBD2 identical over 8 bases. The CDR3 bases are TGTGCCAGCACCCCTGGGACTAGCTACGAGCAGTACTTC. This encodes CASTPGTSYEQYF. Based on the CDR3 plus reference TRBV7-9 and TRBJ2-7, the full variable domain is DTGVSQNPRHKITKRGQNVTFRCDPISEHNRLYWYRQTLGQGPEFLTYFQNEAQLEKSRLLSDRFSAERPKGSFSTLEIQRTEQGDSAMYLCASTPGTSYEQYFGPGTRLTVT.